One and the same sample provided the 31 T cell receptor beta chains below, sequenced in a study of Graves' ophthalmopathy and Graves' hyperthyroidism. From RNA, the CDR3 regions of TCR beta chains were amplified and sequenced. Second-round multiplex PCR followed a first-round RT-PCR using HTBI primers. TCRdb reprocessed the multiplex PCR reads with MiXCR, giving one entry per CDR3 protein. The sample shows approximately 330,000 distinct CDR3 sequences, under 20% of them seen only once. Sequencing input: peripheral blood. These receptor sequences come from an adult man with Graves' ophthalmopathy.

The chain has TRBV28 and TRBJ2-7; the match to TRBD1 covers 7 bases. Trimming at V came to 1 base and at J to 4 bases, leaving 7 bases not matched to a gene. CDR1 and CDR2 from the germline V gene are MDHEN and SYDVKM. This CDR3 has 15 amino acids. The CDR3: CASSLSEGGKYEQYF. In DNA form, the CDR3 reads TGTGCCAGCAGTTTATCGGAAGGGGGCAAGTACGAGCAGTACTTC.

This clonotype was counted ten times or more. This chain links TRBV10-3 with TRBJ2-7; 9 bases fit TRBD1. The CDR3 runs 13 residues. With V trimmed by 6 bases and J by 3 bases, 3 bases remained unmatched. Germline CDR1 and CDR2: ENHRY and SYGVKD. The CDR3 region is CAIRSGQGYEQYF. The DNA for the CDR3 is TGTGCCATCAGATCGGGACAGGGCTACGAGCAGTACTTC.

This clonotype occurred many times. The chain recombines TRBV10-2 with TRBJ2-7; D is uncertain. Germline V gives CDR1 WSHSY, CDR2 SAAADI. This CDR3 region has 12 residues. Trimming shortened V by 3 bases and J by 6 bases, and 9 bases separated the two germline ends. The DNA of the CDR3 is TGCGCCAGCAGTGAAATCCACGCCGAGCAGTACTTC. Translation gives CASSEIHAEQYF.

This chain links TRBV7-2 with TRBJ2-7, with a possible D match to TRBD2 (6 bases). The V end was cut by 5 bases, the J end by 5 bases, with 16 bases between. The CDR3 is made up of 14 amino acids. Germline V gives CDR1 SGHTA, CDR2 FQGNSA. The CDR3 spells CASSQRVYGNEQYF. CDR3 DNA sequence: TGTGCCAGCAGCCAGCGGGTGTATGGGAACGAGCAGTACTTC. Full variable domain (remainder filled in from reference TRBV7-2 and TRBJ2-7): GAGVSQSPSNKVTEKGKDVELRCDPISGHTALYWYRQSLGQGLEFLIYFQGNSAPDKSGLPSDRFSAERTGGSVSTLTIQRTQQEDSAVYLCASSQRVYGNEQYFGPGTRLTVT.

This clonotype was found many times. The CDR3 DNA reads TGTGCCAGCAGTTTAGAGACAGGGTTGGGAGAGACCCAGTACTTC. Its protein is CASSLETGLGETQYF. The chain employs TRBV28 and TRBJ2-5, with 7 positions matching TRBD1. J gave up 4 bases and V 2 bases, and 7 bases lay outside the gene matches. The CDR3 length is 15 residues. The germline V gene has CDR1 MDHEN and CDR2 SYDVKM.

This clonotype was seen many times. J is TRBJ1-1 and V is TRBV29-1; D remains ambiguous. The V end lost 0 bases, the J end lost 2 bases, and 7 bases lay between the germline ends. CDR3 length: 13 residues. From germline, CDR1 is SQVTM and CDR2 ANQGSEA. The DNA for the CDR3 is TGCAGCGTTGAAGAGGGCAGTAACACTGAAGCTTTCTTT. Translating gives CSVEEGSNTEAFF.

This clonotype came up many times. The J gene is TRBJ1-2, the V gene TRBV3-1; D might be TRBD1 (6 bases). Germline CDR1 LGHDT, CDR2 YNNKEL (reference sequence). The CDR3 is 13 amino acids. The V end lost 4 bases, the J end lost 6 bases, and 12 bases lay between the germline ends. Here the CDR3 DNA reads TGTGCCAGCAGCCGGGGGGGCAGTGATGGCTACACCTTC. Translation: CASSRGGSDGYTF.

In its sample, this clonotype was seen many times. The rearrangement links TRBV20-1 to TRBJ2-5, with D possibly TRBD1 on 6 matching bases. The length of the CDR3 is 13 residues. V was cut by 3 bases and J by 5 bases, with 13 bases left in between. Germline V gene lookup returns CDR1 DFQATT and CDR2 SNEGSKA (reference sequence). CDR3 in amino acids: CSASLVGAETQYF. CDR3 DNA sequence: TGCAGTGCTAGTCTTGTGGGGGCGGAGACCCAGTACTTC.

This clonotype was seen ten or more times. The chain is built from TRBV19 and TRBJ2-5; 8 positions agree with TRBD1. The CDR3 sequence is 16 residues long. J was trimmed by 1 base and V by 5 bases; bases with no gene match: 9. Germline V gene data show CDR1 as LNHDA and CDR2 as SQIVND (reference sequence). CDR3 sequence: CASSPRDRNTQETQYF. DNA of the CDR3: TGTGCCAGTAGTCCCCGGGACAGGAACACCCAAGAGACCCAGTACTTC.

This clonotype occurred many times. V gene TRBV10-3 combines with J gene TRBJ1-5; D gene uncertain. Trimming stripped 10 bases from V and 3 bases from J, with 10 bases between. There are 12 residues in the CDR3. CDR1 and CDR2 from the germline V gene are ENHRY and SYGVKD. The CDR3: CATGRDNQPQHF. CDR3 bases: TGTGCCACCGGACGGGACAATCAGCCCCAGCATTTT.

Ten or more counts support this clonotype. The chain recombines TRBV12-3 or TRBV12-4 with TRBJ1-5; D not resolved. V lost 2 bases and J 0 bases, leaving 8 bases between the germline ends. The CDR3 totals 15 residues. The CDR3, as DNA: TGTGCCAGCAGTTTAAATACATTTAGCAATCAGCCCCAGCATTTT. Translation gives CASSLNTFSNQPQHF.

This clonotype came up many times. CDR3 sequence: CASRQGFATQYF. CDR3 nucleotides: TGTGCCAGTCGACAGGGATTTGCGACCCAGTACTTC. The rearrangement links TRBV6-1 to TRBJ2-5; 7 bases match TRBD1. Germline lookup yields CDR1 MNHNS and CDR2 SASEGT. V was pared by 9 bases and J by 7 bases, with 8 bases of the junction left unmatched. This CDR3 comprises 12 residues.

Ten or more counts support this clonotype. This chain links TRBV14 with TRBJ2-7; 8 bases are shared with TRBD2. This CDR3 has 17 amino acids. Germline-derived CDR1 and CDR2 are SGHDN and FVKESK. The V segment lost 4 bases and the J segment 6 bases; nucleotides outside the gene matches: 17. The CDR3 region has the DNA TGTGCCAGCAGCCGGGGTCTTAGCGGGATCTCAATCTCCGAGCAGTACTTC. Translation gives CASSRGLSGISISEQYF.

About this clonotype: This may arise from a read error, as a much more abundant clone is one base away. The J gene is TRBJ1-5, the V gene TRBV2; D is ambiguous. CDR1 and CDR2 (germline): SNHLY, FYNNEI. V gave up 3 bases and J gave up 5 bases, with 14 bases separating them. This CDR3 region has 15 residues. CDR3 coding DNA: TGTGCCAGCAGTGATGACTCAGGAGGCGATCAGCCCCAGCATTTT. Amino acid sequence: CASSDDSGGDQPQHF.

The gene calls are TRBV6-2 or TRBV6-3 and TRBJ1-1; 10 bases map to TRBD1. In germline, CDR1 is MNHEY, CDR2 SVGEGT. V was clipped by 0 bases and J by 3 bases; unmatched bases: 16. This CDR3 is built from 20 residues. CDR3 DNA sequence: TGTGCCAGCAGTTACTCGGCACTGACAGGGGGCGCGGGGGGCTACACTGAAGCTTTCTTT. This gives the protein CASSYSALTGGAGGYTEAFF.

This clonotype was recorded many times. The chain has TRBV20-1 and TRBJ2-5; 10 bases fit TRBD2. Germline V lookup: CDR1 DFQATT, CDR2 SNEGSKA (reference sequence). V shed 4 bases and J 2 bases; nucleotides not matched to a gene: 7. The CDR3 spans 15 residues. CDR3 DNA: TGCAGTGCTATCACTAGCGGGGAGACTCAAGAGACCCAGTACTTC. Protein product: CSAITSGETQETQYF.

This clonotype was picked up many times. This chain's CDR3 is CASSLGHRAGYEQYF. The CDR3 DNA is TGTGCCAGCAGCTTAGGTCACAGGGCGGGGTACGAGCAGTACTTC. V gene TRBV7-8 combines with J gene TRBJ2-7; D may be TRBD1 or TRBD2 (6 bases each). Per germline, CDR1 SGHVS and CDR2 FQNEAQ. Trimming removed 1 base from V and 4 bases from J, with 14 bases in between. CDR3 size: 15 residues.

In the case of this clonotype: This could be a read error, since a much larger clone is one nucleotide away. The chain combines TRBV7-9 with TRBJ1-3, with 9 nucleotides matching TRBD1. This CDR3 contains 15 residues. Germline CDR1 SEHNR, CDR2 FQNEAQ (reference sequence). Here the CDR3 reads CAASGTGFSGNTIYF. For the CDR3, the DNA is TGTGCAGCCAGTGGGACAGGGTTCTCTGGAAACACCATATATTTT.

The chain recombines TRBV20-1 with TRBJ2-5; 10 bases fit TRBD1. The length of the CDR3 is 16 residues. With 5 bases clipped from V and 0 bases from J, the junction kept 9 bases outside the gene matches. Germline V gene lookup returns CDR1 DFQATT and CDR2 SNEGSKA (reference sequence). This CDR3 is CSAPTPGQGHQETQYF. The DNA of the CDR3 is TGCAGTGCTCCTACTCCGGGACAGGGGCACCAAGAGACCCAGTACTTC.

This clonotype has ten or more counts. The CDR3 region has the DNA TGTGCCAGCAGCGACGGGGGAAACCTAAACTATGGCTACACCTTC. This sequence encodes CASSDGGNLNYGYTF. V gene TRBV9 combines with J gene TRBJ1-2; D is possibly TRBD1 (5 bases). V gave up 3 bases and J gave up 2 bases, with 14 bases separating them. The CDR3 totals 15 residues. Germline V gives CDR1 SGDLS, CDR2 YYNGEE.

The chain carries TRBV12-3 or TRBV12-4 and TRBJ1-5; 8 nucleotides match TRBD1. J was trimmed by 4 bases and V by 5 bases; bases with no gene match: 4. This CDR3 contains 14 residues. Here the CDR3 reads CASSGQGKNQPQHF. The CDR3 DNA sequence: TGTGCCAGCAGTGGACAGGGTAAGAATCAGCCCCAGCATTTT.

This clonotype was detected ten times or more. At one end the junction does not follow the germline gene, possibly because of a read error. This sequence joins TRBV20-1 and TRBJ2-5, with D perhaps TRBD2 (6 bases). Looked up from germline, CDR1 is DFQATT and CDR2 is SNEGSKA (reference sequence). The CDR3 covers 14 residues. Written as DNA, the CDR3 is TGCAGTGCAAGAGCGGCGGGGATTCAAGAGACCCAGTACTTC. Encoded protein: CSARAAGIQETQYF.

In its sample, this clonotype was seen many times. The chain uses TRBV9 and TRBJ2-2; TRBD2 matches at 9 bases. With 0 bases clipped from V and 1 base from J, the junction kept 4 bases outside the gene matches. The CDR3 is 17 residues long. Germline V gives CDR1 SGDLS, CDR2 YYNGEE. The CDR3 region has the DNA TGTGCCAGCAGCGTAGGCCCTAGCGGGATGAACACCGGGGAGCTGTTTTTT. Translating gives CASSVGPSGMNTGELFF.

This clonotype was counted many times. The chain couples TRBV28 to TRBJ1-1, with D possibly TRBD1 on 5 matching bases. The germline gives CDR1 MDHEN, CDR2 SYDVKM. V lost 2 bases and J lost 6, with 10 bases in between. This CDR3 contains 13 residues. Here the CDR3 DNA reads TGTGCCAGCAGTTTAGGAGGGACCCCTGAAGCTTTCTTT. It translates to CASSLGGTPEAFF. Variable domain in full (rest from reference TRBV28 and TRBJ1-1): DVKVTQSSRYLVKRTGEKVFLECVQDMDHENMFWYRQDPGLGLRLIYFSYDVKMKEKGDIPEGYSVSREKKERFSLILESASTNQTSMYLCASSLGGTPEAFFGQGTRLTVV.

This clonotype was counted ten times or more. The rearrangement joins TRBV6-2 or TRBV6-3 to TRBJ1-3; D is undetermined. The V and J ends lost 0 bases and 4 bases respectively, with 10 bases between them. Looked up from germline, CDR1 is MNHEY and CDR2 is SVGEGT. The CDR3 loop spans 15 amino acids. The chain's CDR3 is CASSYSSSFGNTIYF. CDR3 coding DNA: TGTGCCAGCAGTTACTCATCCAGTTTCGGAAACACCATATATTTT.

This clonotype has more than one count but fewer than ten. The chain uses TRBV15 and TRBJ2-5, with 7 bases matching TRBD1. The germline V gene encodes CDR1 LNHNV and CDR2 YYDKDF (reference sequence). This CDR3 region has 13 residues. The junction had 5 bases not matched to a gene; V was cut back by 5 bases and J by 5 bases. The CDR3 reads CATSRTGWETQYF. The CDR3 DNA sequence: TGTGCCACCAGCCGGACAGGATGGGAGACCCAGTACTTC.

This clonotype was seen many times. J is TRBJ2-5 and V is TRBV9, with 8 nucleotides matching TRBD2. Germline V gene data show CDR1 as SGDLS and CDR2 as YYNGEE. The J segment lost 4 bases and the V segment lost 0 bases, leaving 11 bases of the junction unmatched. The CDR3 covers 17 residues. DNA for the CDR3: TGTGCCAGCAGCGTAGCAGCGGGAGTAAGTTTGAGAGAGACCCAGTACTTC. Translated: CASSVAAGVSLRETQYF.

There are many counts of this clonotype. The J gene is TRBJ2-6, the V gene TRBV29-1; D call uncertain. Germline V CDR1 and CDR2: SQVTM, ANQGSEA. This CDR3 has 17 amino acids. V lost 4 bases, J lost 0 bases, and 16 bases lay in between. The CDR3 DNA follows: TGCAGCGTTGTCTTGGAACTCGACTCCTCTGGGGCCAACGTCCTGACTTTC. Residues: CSVVLELDSSGANVLTF.

In its sample, this clonotype was seen many times. The rearrangement uses TRBV19 and TRBJ2-7, with D perhaps TRBD1 (6 bases). Deletions cut 5 bases from V and 4 bases from J, with 18 bases between. Per germline, CDR1 LNHDA and CDR2 SQIVND (reference sequence). The CDR3 spans 15 residues. CDR3 DNA: TGTGCCAGTAGTTCGACGACAGGCCGGACGTACGAGCAGTACTTC. Residues: CASSSTTGRTYEQYF.

This clonotype was picked up many times. The chain carries TRBV19 and TRBJ2-7; 9 positions agree with TRBD1. This CDR3 is 15 amino acids long. V trimming: 4 bases; J trimming: 5 bases; junction bases outside the gene matches: 9. The germline gives CDR1 LNHDA, CDR2 SQIVND (reference sequence). The CDR3 region is CASSTRDRDQHEQYF. CDR3 sequence (DNA): TGTGCCAGTAGTACCCGGGACAGGGACCAGCACGAGCAGTACTTC.

This clonotype was seen ten or more times. This chain uses TRBV10-3 with TRBJ2-7; 9 positions match TRBD1. This CDR3 contains 14 residues. The V segment lost 3 bases and the J segment 5 bases; nucleotides outside the gene matches: 5. Per germline, CDR1 ENHRY and CDR2 SYGVKD. CDR3 sequence: CAISDRTGVDEQYF. In DNA, the CDR3 is TGTGCCATCAGTGACAGGACAGGGGTCGACGAGCAGTACTTC.